One T cell receptor beta chain is described in this entry. This sample was included in a study of blood T cell repertoires in COVID-19. Study overall: The analysed material was cDNA or gDNA that came from T cells, B-cell-depleted T cells, or PBMCs.

Participants' reported clinical history set cohort assignment. Per the study methods: For nucleated cells, counts were estimated from reference gene primer amplification. TCRdb's copy holds only in-frame clones and misses some; the assay was immunoSEQ multiplex PCR. D and trimming were read from the DNA, whereas the V and J calls and clone size are those reported in that table. Here the sample spans a few hundred thousand clones, 80% to 90% being singletons. The CDR3 runs 14 residues. The ends lost 4 bases at V and 5 bases at J; junction bases unmatched: 7. Germline V lookup: CDR1 SGHNT, CDR2 YYREEE (reference sequence).

This sequence was found in a man under 40 who had recovered from COVID-19. Source material: PBMCs or T cells enriched from blood (not recorded which). The chain employs TRBV5-4 and TRBJ1-1; 8 positions match TRBD1. The CDR3 spells CASSPDRALTEAFF. The DNA of the CDR3 is TGTGCCAGCAGCCCGGACAGGGCATTGACTGAAGCTTTCTTT.